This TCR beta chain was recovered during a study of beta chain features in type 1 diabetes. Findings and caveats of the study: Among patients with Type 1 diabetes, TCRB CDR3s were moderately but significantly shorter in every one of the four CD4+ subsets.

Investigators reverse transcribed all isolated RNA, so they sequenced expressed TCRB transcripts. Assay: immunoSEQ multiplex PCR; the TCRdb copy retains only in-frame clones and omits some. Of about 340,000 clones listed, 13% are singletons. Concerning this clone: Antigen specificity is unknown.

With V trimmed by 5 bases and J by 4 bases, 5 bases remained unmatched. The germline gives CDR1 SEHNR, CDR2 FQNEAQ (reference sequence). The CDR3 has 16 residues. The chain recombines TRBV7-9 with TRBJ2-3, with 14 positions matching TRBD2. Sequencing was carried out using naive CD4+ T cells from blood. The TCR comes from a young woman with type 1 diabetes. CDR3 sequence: CASSPGLAGGADTQYF. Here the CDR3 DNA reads TGTGCCAGCAGCCCCGGACTAGCGGGAGGCGCAGATACGCAGTATTTT.